There are a few counts of the clone carrying this TCR beta chain. This entry is derived from a study of blood T cell repertoires in COVID-19. At the level of the study: Donors in the United States, Italy and Spain gave samples during acute or convalescent COVID-19. In each case, the material was cDNA or gDNA derived from T cells, B-cell-depleted T cells, or PBMCs.

How the authors handled the data: Estimation of nucleated cell counts was performed using reference gene primer amplification. TCRdb keeps only in-frame clones here, not all; method: immunoSEQ multiplex PCR. D and trimming were read from the DNA, whereas the V and J calls and clone size are those reported in that table. The sample lists over 200,000 clones; about 80% were seen once. Sample: peripheral blood. This TCR was sampled from a woman older than 75 with acute or convalescent COVID-19.

In nucleotides, the CDR3 is TGTGCCAGTAGTATAGGATTCGGGGGGAAGCCCCAGCATTTT. Encoded protein: CASSIGFGGKPQHF. The chain recombines TRBV19 with TRBJ1-5, with D possibly TRBD1 on 5 matching bases. The V gene lost 1 base and the J gene lost 8 bases, with 12 bases spanning the gap. The CDR3 sequence is 14 residues long. The V gene's germline CDR1 is LNHDA and CDR2 SQIVND (reference sequence).